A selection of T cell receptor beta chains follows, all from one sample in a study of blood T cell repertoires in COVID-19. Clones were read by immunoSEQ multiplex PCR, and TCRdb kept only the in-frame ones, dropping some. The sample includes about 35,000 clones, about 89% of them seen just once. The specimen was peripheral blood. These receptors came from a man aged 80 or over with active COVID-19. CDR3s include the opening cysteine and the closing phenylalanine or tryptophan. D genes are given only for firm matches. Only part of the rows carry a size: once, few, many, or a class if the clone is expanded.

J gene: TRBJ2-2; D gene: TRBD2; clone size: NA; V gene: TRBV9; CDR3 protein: CASSPPGLAGASGELFF; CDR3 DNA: TGTGCCAGCAGCCCCCCGGGACTAGCGGGAGCCTCCGGGGAGCTGTTTTTT
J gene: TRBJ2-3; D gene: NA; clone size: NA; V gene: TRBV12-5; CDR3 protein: CASGWEADTQYF; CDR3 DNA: TGTGCTAGTGGTTGGGAGGCAGATACGCAGTATTTT
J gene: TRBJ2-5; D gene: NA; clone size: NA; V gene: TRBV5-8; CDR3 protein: CASSLQATQYF; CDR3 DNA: TGTGCCAGCAGCTTGCAGGCGACCCAGTACTTC
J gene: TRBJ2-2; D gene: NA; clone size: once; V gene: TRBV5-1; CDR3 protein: CASSFLANTGELFF; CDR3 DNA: TGCGCCAGCAGCTTCCTAGCAAACACCGGGGAGCTGTTTTTT
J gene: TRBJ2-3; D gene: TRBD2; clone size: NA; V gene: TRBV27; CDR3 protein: CASSSGTSGTDTQYF; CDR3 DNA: TGTGCCAGCAGCTCCGGGACTAGCGGCACAGATACGCAGTATTTT
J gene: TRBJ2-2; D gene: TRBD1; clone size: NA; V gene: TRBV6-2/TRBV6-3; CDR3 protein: CASSSAPGTGFGELFF; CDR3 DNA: TGTGCCAGCAGTTCCGCCCCCGGGACAGGGTTCGGGGAGCTGTTTTTT
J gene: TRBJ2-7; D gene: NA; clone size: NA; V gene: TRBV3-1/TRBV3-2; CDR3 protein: CASSLLNYEQYF; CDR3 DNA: TGTGCCAGCAGCCTTCTAAACTACGAGCAGTACTTC
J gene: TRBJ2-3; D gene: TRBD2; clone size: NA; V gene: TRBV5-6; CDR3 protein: CASSRTSGSAIDTQYF; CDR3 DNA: TGTGCCAGCAGCCGGACTAGCGGGAGTGCAATAGATACGCAGTATTTT
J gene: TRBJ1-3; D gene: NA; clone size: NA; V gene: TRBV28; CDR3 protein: CATRAPSGNTIYF; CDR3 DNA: TGTGCCACCAGGGCCCCCTCTGGAAACACCATATATTTT
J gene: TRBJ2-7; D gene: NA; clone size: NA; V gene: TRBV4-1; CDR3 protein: CASSLVWGHRSSYEQYF; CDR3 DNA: TGCGCCAGCAGCCTCGTTTGGGGACACCGAAGCTCCTACGAGCAGTACTTC
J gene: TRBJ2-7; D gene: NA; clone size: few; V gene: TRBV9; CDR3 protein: CASSVLGSTPYEQYF; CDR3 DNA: TGTGCCAGCAGCGTACTGGGCAGTACACCCTACGAGCAGTACTTC
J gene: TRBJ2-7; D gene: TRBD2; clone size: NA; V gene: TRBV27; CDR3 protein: CASSFEAGASYEQYF; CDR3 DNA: TGTGCCAGCAGTTTCGAGGCGGGAGCATCCTACGAGCAGTACTTC
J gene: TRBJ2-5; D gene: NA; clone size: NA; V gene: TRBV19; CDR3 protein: CASVGQPQETQYF; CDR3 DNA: TGTGCCAGTGTCGGACAGCCCCAAGAGACCCAGTACTTC
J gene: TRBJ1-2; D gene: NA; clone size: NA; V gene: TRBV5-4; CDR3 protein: CASSLGQLYGYTF; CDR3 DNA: TGTGCCAGCAGCTTGGGACAGCTCTATGGCTACACCTTC
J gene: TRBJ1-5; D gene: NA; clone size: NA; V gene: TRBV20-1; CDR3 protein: CSASGGGRNQPQHF; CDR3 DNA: TGCAGTGCTAGTGGTGGAGGGCGCAATCAGCCCCAGCATTTT
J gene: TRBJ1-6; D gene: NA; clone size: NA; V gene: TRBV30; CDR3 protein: CAWSRKDTYNSPLHF; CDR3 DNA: TGTGCCTGGAGTAGAAAGGACACCTATAATTCACCCCTCCACTTT
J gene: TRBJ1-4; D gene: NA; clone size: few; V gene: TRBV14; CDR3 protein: CASSQGTVMNEKLFF; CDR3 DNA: TGTGCCAGCAGCCAAGGGACAGTTATGAATGAAAAACTGTTTTTT
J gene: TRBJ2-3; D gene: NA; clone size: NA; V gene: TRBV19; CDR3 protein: CASSIIGVADTQYF; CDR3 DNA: TGTGCCAGTAGTATAATCGGGGTCGCAGATACGCAGTATTTT
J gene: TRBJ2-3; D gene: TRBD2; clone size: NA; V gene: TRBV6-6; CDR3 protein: CASSTGTSGSADTQYF; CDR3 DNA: TGTGCCAGCAGTACCGGGACTAGCGGGAGCGCAGATACGCAGTATTTT
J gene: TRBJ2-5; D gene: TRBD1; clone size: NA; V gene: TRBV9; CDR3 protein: CASSPLHPGTALPETQYF; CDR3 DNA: TGTGCCAGCAGCCCCCTTCACCCGGGGACAGCCCTCCCGGAGACCCAGTACTTC
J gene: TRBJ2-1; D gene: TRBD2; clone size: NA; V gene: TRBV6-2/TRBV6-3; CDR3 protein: CASSYGLAGVDEQFF; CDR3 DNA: TGTGCCAGCAGTTACGGACTAGCGGGAGTGGATGAGCAGTTCTTC
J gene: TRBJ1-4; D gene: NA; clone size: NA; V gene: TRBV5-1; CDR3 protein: CASSRHSLATNEKLFF; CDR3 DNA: TGCGCCAGCAGCCGACACAGTCTTGCAACTAATGAAAAACTGTTTTTT
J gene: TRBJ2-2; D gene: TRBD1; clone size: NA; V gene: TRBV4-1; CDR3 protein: CASRATRNRGPSSNTGELFF; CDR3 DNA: TGCGCCAGCAGGGCTACCCGAAACAGGGGGCCCTCTTCTAACACCGGGGAGCTGTTTTTT
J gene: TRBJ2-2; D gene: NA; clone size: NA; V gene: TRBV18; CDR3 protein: CASRTAPNTGELFF; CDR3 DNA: TGTGCCAGCCGGACAGCCCCGAACACCGGGGAGCTGTTTTTT
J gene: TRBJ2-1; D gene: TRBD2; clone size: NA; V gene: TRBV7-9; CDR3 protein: CASSLLAENNEQFF; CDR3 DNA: TGTGCCAGCAGCCTACTAGCGGAGAATAATGAGCAGTTCTTC
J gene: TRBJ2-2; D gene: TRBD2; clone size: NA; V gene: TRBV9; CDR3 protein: CASSVTAGVTGELFF; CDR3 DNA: TGTGCCAGCAGCGTCACGGCGGGAGTTACCGGGGAGCTGTTTTTT
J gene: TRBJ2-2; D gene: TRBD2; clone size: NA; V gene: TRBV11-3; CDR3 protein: CARPRGGADTGELFF; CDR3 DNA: TGTGCCAGACCACGGGGGGGCGCGGACACCGGGGAGCTGTTTTTT
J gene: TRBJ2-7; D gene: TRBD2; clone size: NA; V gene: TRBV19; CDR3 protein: CASSTQAGGRYEQYF; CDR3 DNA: TGTGCCAGTAGTACGCAAGCGGGAGGGAGATACGAGCAGTACTTC